A selection of T cell receptor beta chains follows, all from one sample in a study of blood T cell repertoires in COVID-19. Profiling relied on immunoSEQ multiplex PCR, and the TCRdb table lists in-frame clones only, not all of them. Of approximately 69,000 clones in the sample, less than 90% were seen once. Sequencing used peripheral blood. The receptor source for this set is a woman older than 75 with acute or convalescent COVID-19. CDR3s include the opening cysteine and the closing phenylalanine or tryptophan. The order of the fields is clone size, D gene, J gene, V gene, CDR3 DNA, CDR3 protein. A D gene is named only where the DNA matches it firmly. For some rows the clone size is stated as once, few or many, or as a class when expanded; others skip it.

clone_size: NA; d_call: NA; j_call: TRBJ1-1; v_call: TRBV30; cdr3_nt: TGTGCCTGGAGACAGATGGTCGCTGAAGCTTTCTTT; cdr3_aa: CAWRQMVAEAFF
clone_size: NA; d_call: TRBD2; j_call: TRBJ2-3; v_call: TRBV18; cdr3_nt: TGTGCCAGCTCCCTGACTAGCGATTATACGCAGTATTTT; cdr3_aa: CASSLTSDYTQYF
clone_size: NA; d_call: TRBD2; j_call: TRBJ2-3; v_call: TRBV3-1/TRBV3-2; cdr3_nt: TGTGCCAGCAGCCAAGGGGGAGGGCCGGTAGATACGCAGTATTTT; cdr3_aa: CASSQGGGPVDTQYF
clone_size: once; d_call: NA; j_call: TRBJ2-2; v_call: TRBV19; cdr3_nt: TGTGCCAGTAGTATAATTGGCACCGACACCGGGGAGCTGTTTTTT; cdr3_aa: CASSIIGTDTGELFF
clone_size: NA; d_call: TRBD2; j_call: TRBJ2-1; v_call: TRBV10-1; cdr3_nt: TGCGCCACCCAACGGGGCGGGGGGGCCAATGAGCAGTTCTTC; cdr3_aa: CATQRGGGANEQFF
clone_size: NA; d_call: TRBD1; j_call: TRBJ2-1; v_call: TRBV25-1; cdr3_nt: TGTGCCACTGTGGGACAGGGGGCGAGGGATGAGCAGTTCTTC; cdr3_aa: CATVGQGARDEQFF
clone_size: NA; d_call: TRBD1; j_call: TRBJ1-5; v_call: TRBV5-1; cdr3_nt: TGCGCCAGCAGCACGACAGGGGGGTCCTCTCAGCCCCAGCATTTT; cdr3_aa: CASSTTGGSSQPQHF
clone_size: NA; d_call: NA; j_call: TRBJ1-5; v_call: TRBV3-1/TRBV3-2; cdr3_nt: TGTGCCAGCAGCCAAGCTGGGCAAAGAAGCAATCAGCCCCAGCATTTT; cdr3_aa: CASSQAGQRSNQPQHF
clone_size: NA; d_call: NA; j_call: TRBJ1-4; v_call: TRBV13; cdr3_nt: TGTGCCAGCAGCTTAGGGGGAGCAGGCTTTAATGAAAAACTGTTTTTT; cdr3_aa: CASSLGGAGFNEKLFF
clone_size: few; d_call: NA; j_call: TRBJ1-2; v_call: TRBV18; cdr3_nt: TGTGCCAGCTCCCCTCGGAGGGGCCTTGACTATGGCTACACCTTC; cdr3_aa: CASSPRRGLDYGYTF
clone_size: NA; d_call: TRBD2; j_call: TRBJ2-2; v_call: TRBV19; cdr3_nt: TGTGCCAGTACTTTATCAAGGACTAGCGGGGCACCTAACTCCGGGGAGCTGTTTTTT; cdr3_aa: CASTLSRTSGAPNSGELFF
clone_size: few; d_call: TRBD1; j_call: TRBJ1-1; v_call: TRBV3-1/TRBV3-2; cdr3_nt: TGTGCCAGCAGCTTTACAGGGGGCACTGAAGCTTTCTTT; cdr3_aa: CASSFTGGTEAFF
clone_size: NA; d_call: NA; j_call: TRBJ2-3; v_call: TRBV25-1; cdr3_nt: TGTGCCAGCAGTTCCCAGGTCGATCTCACAGATACGCAGTATTTT; cdr3_aa: CASSSQVDLTDTQYF
clone_size: NA; d_call: TRBD2; j_call: TRBJ2-7; v_call: TRBV11-2; cdr3_nt: TGTGCCAGCAGCGGAGGGGAGACTAGCGGACTTGGCGAGCAGTACTTC; cdr3_aa: CASSGGETSGLGEQYF
clone_size: NA; d_call: TRBD2; j_call: TRBJ2-1; v_call: TRBV14; cdr3_nt: TGTGCCAGCAGCCAACTAGCGGGATGGGGAAACAATGAGCAGTTCTTC; cdr3_aa: CASSQLAGWGNNEQFF
clone_size: NA; d_call: TRBD2; j_call: TRBJ2-1; v_call: TRBV4-2; cdr3_nt: TGTGCCAGCAGCCCGGAGGCGGGAGGGTACCACAATGAGCAGTTCTTC; cdr3_aa: CASSPEAGGYHNEQFF
clone_size: few; d_call: TRBD1; j_call: TRBJ1-1; v_call: TRBV5-1; cdr3_nt: TGCGCCAGCAGTTCAGGGGGCGCGGGGAACACTGAAGCTTTCTTT; cdr3_aa: CASSSGGAGNTEAFF
clone_size: once; d_call: NA; j_call: TRBJ1-1; v_call: TRBV29-1; cdr3_nt: TGCAGCGTTACCGACAGGTACACTGAAGCTTTCTTT; cdr3_aa: CSVTDRYTEAFF
clone_size: NA; d_call: TRBD2; j_call: TRBJ2-7; v_call: TRBV11-1; cdr3_nt: TGTGCCAGCAGCTTTCTTTCGTTCGGGGGGAGCGAGCAGTACTTC; cdr3_aa: CASSFLSFGGSEQYF
clone_size: NA; d_call: TRBD2; j_call: TRBJ2-1; v_call: TRBV9; cdr3_nt: TGTGCCAGCAGCGTAGCAGGCGGGAGCTCGGGGGAGCAGTTCTTC; cdr3_aa: CASSVAGGSSGEQFF
clone_size: NA; d_call: TRBD1; j_call: TRBJ1-6; v_call: TRBV11-3; cdr3_nt: TGTGCCAGCAGTTCTTCACCGGGACAGAATTCACCCCTCCACTTT; cdr3_aa: CASSSSPGQNSPLHF
clone_size: NA; d_call: NA; j_call: TRBJ1-6; v_call: TRBV30; cdr3_nt: TGTGCCTGGAGTGTAAACCGACAGCCAAATTCACCCCTCCACTTT; cdr3_aa: CAWSVNRQPNSPLHF
clone_size: NA; d_call: NA; j_call: TRBJ2-3; v_call: TRBV19; cdr3_nt: TGTGCCAGTAGTATAGCAGGGGTACTCGCAGATACGCAGTATTTT; cdr3_aa: CASSIAGVLADTQYF
clone_size: NA; d_call: TRBD1; j_call: TRBJ1-1; v_call: TRBV5-1; cdr3_nt: TGCGCCAGCAGCGGGCGGACAGGGGTCGGCACTGAAGCTTTCTTT; cdr3_aa: CASSGRTGVGTEAFF
clone_size: once; d_call: NA; j_call: TRBJ1-1; v_call: TRBV11-2; cdr3_nt: TGTGCCAGCAGCCTTGCCAGGTACACTGAAGCTTTCTTT; cdr3_aa: CASSLARYTEAFF
clone_size: NA; d_call: TRBD2; j_call: TRBJ2-7; v_call: TRBV2; cdr3_nt: TGTGCCGGCCAAGCGGGGGGCGAGCAGTACTTC; cdr3_aa: CAGQAGGEQYF
clone_size: NA; d_call: NA; j_call: TRBJ2-1; v_call: TRBV19; cdr3_nt: TGTGCCAGTAGTATGAAAGGGGGAGGGAGAAGGTACAATGAGCAGTTCTTC; cdr3_aa: CASSMKGGGRRYNEQFF
clone_size: NA; d_call: TRBD1; j_call: TRBJ2-5; v_call: TRBV11-1; cdr3_nt: TGTGCCAGCAGCTTGGGACAGGGTTCTTCGGAGACCCAGTACTTC; cdr3_aa: CASSLGQGSSETQYF
clone_size: NA; d_call: NA; j_call: TRBJ1-1; v_call: TRBV9; cdr3_nt: TGTGCCAGCAGCGTCTCCTCCCTTGAAGAGCCGAACACTGAAGCTTTCTTT; cdr3_aa: CASSVSSLEEPNTEAFF
clone_size: NA; d_call: NA; j_call: TRBJ1-1; v_call: TRBV16; cdr3_nt: TGTGCCAGCAGCCAAACACGGAACACTGAAGCTTTCTTT; cdr3_aa: CASSQTRNTEAFF
clone_size: NA; d_call: NA; j_call: TRBJ2-3; v_call: TRBV5-1; cdr3_nt: TGCGCCAGCAGCTCCAGGGCGGATACGCAGTATTTT; cdr3_aa: CASSSRADTQYF
clone_size: NA; d_call: NA; j_call: TRBJ1-2; v_call: TRBV5-6; cdr3_nt: TGTGCCAGCGGTGAATTGAGGGGCTACACCTTC; cdr3_aa: CASGELRGYTF
clone_size: NA; d_call: NA; j_call: TRBJ2-5; v_call: TRBV7-9; cdr3_nt: NA; cdr3_aa: CASSSPGGFGPGETQYF
clone_size: NA; d_call: TRBD1; j_call: TRBJ1-1; v_call: TRBV19; cdr3_nt: TGTGCCAGTAGTCGCCCGGGACAGGTGGGCACTGAAGCTTTCTTT; cdr3_aa: CASSRPGQVGTEAFF
clone_size: NA; d_call: TRBD1; j_call: TRBJ1-2; v_call: TRBV24-1; cdr3_nt: TGTGCCACCAGTGACAGACAGGGGCCCTATGGCTACACCTTC; cdr3_aa: CATSDRQGPYGYTF
clone_size: NA; d_call: TRBD1; j_call: TRBJ1-2; v_call: TRBV5-4; cdr3_nt: TGTGCCAGCAGCTTGGCAGGGGGCTATGGCTACACCTTC; cdr3_aa: CASSLAGGYGYTF
clone_size: NA; d_call: TRBD2; j_call: TRBJ2-7; v_call: TRBV18; cdr3_nt: TGTGCCAGCTCACCCGGCTTAGCGGGCCCCAACGAGCAGTACTTC; cdr3_aa: CASSPGLAGPNEQYF
clone_size: NA; d_call: TRBD2; j_call: TRBJ2-3; v_call: TRBV6-1; cdr3_nt: TGTGCCAGCAGTGAAGTGGAAGCGGGAGGGCCCACAGATACGCAGTATTTT; cdr3_aa: CASSEVEAGGPTDTQYF
clone_size: NA; d_call: TRBD1; j_call: TRBJ2-7; v_call: TRBV5-1; cdr3_nt: TGCGCCAGCAGCGGGGGACAGGGGGCCGCAACCTACGAGCAGTACTTC; cdr3_aa: CASSGGQGAATYEQYF
clone_size: NA; d_call: NA; j_call: TRBJ1-2; v_call: TRBV6-5; cdr3_nt: TGTGCCAGCACCTCCAGGGATTCGAGCGGGGTCGCCTTC; cdr3_aa: CASTSRDSSGVAF
clone_size: NA; d_call: NA; j_call: TRBJ1-2; v_call: TRBV6-5; cdr3_nt: TGTGCCAGCAGTTACTCTCATCTAGGCTATGGCTACACCTTC; cdr3_aa: CASSYSHLGYGYTF
clone_size: NA; d_call: NA; j_call: TRBJ1-2; v_call: TRBV5-4; cdr3_nt: TGTGCCAGCAGCGCGGGGGGGCGGCAGGGCAACTATGGCTACACCTTC; cdr3_aa: CASSAGGRQGNYGYTF
clone_size: NA; d_call: NA; j_call: TRBJ1-5; v_call: TRBV18; cdr3_nt: TGTGCCAGCTCACCTTCCTTTCAGGGGACGGATCAGCCCCAGCATTTT; cdr3_aa: CASSPSFQGTDQPQHF
clone_size: NA; d_call: TRBD2; j_call: TRBJ2-5; v_call: TRBV5-6; cdr3_nt: TGTGCCAGCAGCTCTAGCCTAGCGGGAGGATCCCGTGGGACCCAGTACTTC; cdr3_aa: CASSSSLAGGSRGTQYF
clone_size: NA; d_call: TRBD1; j_call: TRBJ2-1; v_call: TRBV6-6; cdr3_nt: TGTGCCAGCAGTTACTCGTGGGACAGGGACTACAATGAGCAGTTCTTC; cdr3_aa: CASSYSWDRDYNEQFF
clone_size: NA; d_call: TRBD1; j_call: TRBJ2-5; v_call: TRBV10-3; cdr3_nt: TGTGCCATCAGTGCCCAGACAGGGGTACCCGAGACCCAGTACTTC; cdr3_aa: CAISAQTGVPETQYF
clone_size: few; d_call: NA; j_call: TRBJ2-7; v_call: TRBV20-1; cdr3_nt: TGCAGTGCTAGTACGGTGCGCTCCTACGAGCAGTACTTC; cdr3_aa: CSASTVRSYEQYF
clone_size: NA; d_call: TRBD1; j_call: TRBJ2-7; v_call: TRBV7-2; cdr3_nt: TGTGCCAGCAGCACGGACAGGTTGGCCTACGAGCAGTACTTC; cdr3_aa: CASSTDRLAYEQYF
clone_size: NA; d_call: NA; j_call: TRBJ2-7; v_call: TRBV11-3; cdr3_nt: TGTGCCAGCAGCTTAAATCGGGACTACGAGCAGTACTTC; cdr3_aa: CASSLNRDYEQYF
clone_size: NA; d_call: TRBD1; j_call: TRBJ1-1; v_call: TRBV19; cdr3_nt: TGTGCCAGTAGCTTTCCGGTCAGGGGGCGCGGAAACACTGAAGCTTTCTTT; cdr3_aa: CASSFPVRGRGNTEAFF
clone_size: once; d_call: NA; j_call: TRBJ1-1; v_call: TRBV5-1; cdr3_nt: TGCGCCAGCAGCTTGGCCCAGGGGAACACTGAAGCTTTCTTT; cdr3_aa: CASSLAQGNTEAFF
clone_size: few; d_call: NA; j_call: TRBJ1-1; v_call: TRBV5-8; cdr3_nt: TGTGCCAGCAGCCAGACGGGGACTGAAGCTTTCTTT; cdr3_aa: CASSQTGTEAFF
clone_size: few; d_call: NA; j_call: TRBJ2-7; v_call: TRBV24-1; cdr3_nt: TGTGCCACCAGCCAGGGCTCCTACGAGCAGTACTTC; cdr3_aa: CATSQGSYEQYF
clone_size: NA; d_call: NA; j_call: TRBJ1-5; v_call: TRBV5-6; cdr3_nt: TGTGCCAGCAGCTTCTCCGGGCCGGGACACCGCAATCAGCCCCAGCATTTT; cdr3_aa: CASSFSGPGHRNQPQHF
clone_size: NA; d_call: TRBD2; j_call: TRBJ2-1; v_call: TRBV10-3; cdr3_nt: TGTGCCATCAGTGAGCCAGCGGGGGACTCCAATGAGCAGTTCTTC; cdr3_aa: CAISEPAGDSNEQFF
clone_size: NA; d_call: TRBD1; j_call: TRBJ1-1; v_call: TRBV5-4; cdr3_nt: TGTGCCAGCAGCCCCCGAGACAGGTCCAGGGGGACTGAAGCTTTCTTT; cdr3_aa: CASSPRDRSRGTEAFF
clone_size: NA; d_call: TRBD2; j_call: TRBJ2-1; v_call: TRBV3-1/TRBV3-2; cdr3_nt: TGTGCCAGCAGCCAGAGGGGGACTAGCGGCTACAATGAGCAGTTCTTC; cdr3_aa: CASSQRGTSGYNEQFF
clone_size: NA; d_call: TRBD2; j_call: TRBJ2-3; v_call: TRBV24-1; cdr3_nt: TGTGCCACCTCGAGTAGGAGCGGGGCTTTCACAGATACGCAGTATTTT; cdr3_aa: CATSSRSGAFTDTQYF
clone_size: NA; d_call: NA; j_call: TRBJ2-5; v_call: TRBV19; cdr3_nt: TGTGCCAGTAGTATCGCGGTGGCAGCAGACCAAGAGACCCAGTACTTC; cdr3_aa: CASSIAVAADQETQYF
clone_size: NA; d_call: TRBD1; j_call: TRBJ2-5; v_call: TRBV25-1; cdr3_nt: TGTGCCAGCAGTAGCCGGGACAGAGAGGAGGAGACCCAGTACTTC; cdr3_aa: CASSSRDREEETQYF